This entry lists 2 T cell receptor beta chains sequenced from one sample in a study of beta chain features in type 1 diabetes. Reverse transcription of all isolated RNA meant that expressed TCRB transcripts were sequenced. The assay was immunoSEQ multiplex PCR, and TCRdb's table has in-frame clones only and misses some. Found here are around 290,000 clones, under 8.5% of them singletons; the top ten hold more than 0.9%. Input material: central memory CD4+ T cells from blood. The receptors stem from a woman under 30 in good health.

V and J are TRBV5-4 and TRBJ2-2, with D maybe TRBD1 (6 bases). The germline V and J ends were trimmed by 3 bases and 6 bases, with 12 bases remaining between them. This CDR3 has 14 amino acids. CDR1 SGHNT and CDR2 YYREEE come from the germline V gene (reference sequence). CDR3 coding DNA: TGTGCCAGCAGCTACACAGGGTTTGCCGGGGAGCTGTTTTTT. Its translation is CASSYTGFAGELFF.

The V and J genes are TRBV30 and TRBJ2-7; 7 bases agree with TRBD1. The CDR3 runs 14 residues. V lost 3 bases, J lost 1 base, and 6 bases stayed unmatched. The germline gives CDR1 GTSNPN, CDR2 SVGIG (reference sequence). CDR3 sequence (DNA): TGTGCCTGGAGGGGGACAGTTTATTCCTACGAGCAGTACTTC. Translating gives CAWRGTVYSYEQYF.